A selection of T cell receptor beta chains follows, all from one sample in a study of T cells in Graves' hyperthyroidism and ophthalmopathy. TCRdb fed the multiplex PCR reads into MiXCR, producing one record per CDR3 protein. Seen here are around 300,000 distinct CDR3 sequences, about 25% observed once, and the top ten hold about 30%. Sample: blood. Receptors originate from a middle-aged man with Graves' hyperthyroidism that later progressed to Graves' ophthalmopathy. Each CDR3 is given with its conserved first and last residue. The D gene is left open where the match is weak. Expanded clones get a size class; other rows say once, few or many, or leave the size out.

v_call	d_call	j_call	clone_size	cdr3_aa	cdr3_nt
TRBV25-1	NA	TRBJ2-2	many	CASSESHTGELFF	TGTGCCAGCAGTGAATCGCACACCGGGGAGCTGTTTTTT
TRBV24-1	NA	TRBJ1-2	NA	CATSDEGHGYGYTF	TGTGCCACCAGTGATGAAGGACATGGCTATGGCTACACCTTC
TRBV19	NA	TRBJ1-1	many	CASVMWGTNTEAFF	TGTGCCAGTGTAATGTGGGGGACCAACACTGAAGCTTTCTTT
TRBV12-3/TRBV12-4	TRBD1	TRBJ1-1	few	CASSQTGGYTEAFF	TGTGCCAGCAGTCAAACAGGGGGCTACACTGAAGCTTTCTTT
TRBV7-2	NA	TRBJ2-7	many	CASSFSSESSYEQYF	TGTGCCAGCAGCTTTTCTAGCGAAAGCTCCTACGAGCAGTACTTC
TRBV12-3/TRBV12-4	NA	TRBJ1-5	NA	CASSPAISNQPQHF	TGTGCCAGCAGCCCCGCCATTAGCAATCAGCCCCAGCATTTT
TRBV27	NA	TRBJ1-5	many	CASSPQARRSNQPQHF	TGTGCCAGCAGTCCACAGGCCAGGCGATCCAATCAGCCCCAGCATTTT
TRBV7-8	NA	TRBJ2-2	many	CASSLAQRRRSNTGELFF	TGTGCCAGCAGCTTAGCTCAGAGGAGGCGATCGAACACCGGGGAGCTGTTTTTT
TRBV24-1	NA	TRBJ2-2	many	CATSDFGQNTGELFF	TGTGCCACCAGTGATTTTGGACAGAACACCGGGGAGCTGTTTTTT
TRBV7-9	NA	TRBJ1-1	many	CASSRLGEAFF	TGTGCCAGCAGCCGACTCGGTGAAGCTTTCTTT
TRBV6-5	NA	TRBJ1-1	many	CASSYSEALNTEAFF	TGTGCCAGCAGTTACTCGGAGGCCCTGAACACTGAAGCTTTCTTT
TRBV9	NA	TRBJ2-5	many	CASSPSRGDETQYF	TGTGCCAGCAGCCCCAGTCGGGGAGACGAGACCCAGTACTTC
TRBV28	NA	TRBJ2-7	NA	CASSSTRGATYEQYF	TGTGCCAGCAGTTCCACACGGGGGGCTACCTACGAGCAGTACTTC
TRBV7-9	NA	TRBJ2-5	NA	CASGNAETQYF	TGTGCCAGTGGCAACGCAGAGACCCAGTACTTC
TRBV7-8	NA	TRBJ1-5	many	CASSLAGIYRISNQPQHF	TGTGCCAGCAGCTTAGCAGGGATCTATCGTATTAGCAATCAGCCCCAGCATTTT
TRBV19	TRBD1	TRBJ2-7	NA	CASSTLSGQGLYEQYF	TGTGCCAGTAGTACTCTTTCGGGACAGGGTCTCTACGAGCAGTACTTC
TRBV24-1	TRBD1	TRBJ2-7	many	CATSDGDRSGTYEQYF	TGTGCCACCAGTGATGGGGACAGATCCGGTACCTACGAGCAGTACTTC
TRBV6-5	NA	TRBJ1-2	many	CASSYYGLREEKEYGYTF	TGTGCCAGCAGTTACTACGGGCTAAGGGAAGAAAAAGAGTATGGCTACACCTTC
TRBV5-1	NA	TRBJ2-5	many	CASSAGQRGTQYF	TGCGCCAGCAGCGCGGGACAGAGGGGGACCCAGTACTTC
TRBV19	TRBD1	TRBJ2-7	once	CASRPGQSSYEQYF	TGTGCCAGTAGGCCGGGACAGAGCTCCTACGAGCAGTACTTC
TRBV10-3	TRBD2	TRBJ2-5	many	CAISVGTSGMKTQYF	TGTGCCATCAGTGTGGGGACTAGCGGGATGAAGACCCAGTACTTC
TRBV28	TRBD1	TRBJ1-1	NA	CASSLSTGRLVTEAFF	TGTGCCAGCAGTTTATCGACAGGGAGGTTGGTCACTGAAGCTTTCTTT
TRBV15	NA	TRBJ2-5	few	CATSRDLKETQYF	TGTGCCACCAGCAGAGATCTTAAGGAGACCCAGTACTTC
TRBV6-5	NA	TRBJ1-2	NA	CASSYSMGGRSYGYTF	TGTGCCAGCAGTTACTCGATGGGGGGCAGGTCCTATGGCTACACCTTC
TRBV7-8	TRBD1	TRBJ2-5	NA	CANRQPGTGSETQYF	TGTGCCAACAGGCAACCCGGGACAGGGAGTGAGACCCAGTACTTC
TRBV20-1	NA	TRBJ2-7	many	CSASDAISYEQYF	TGCAGTGCTTCGGATGCGATCTCCTACGAGCAGTACTTC
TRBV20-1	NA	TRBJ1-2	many	CSADTRGGYGYTF	TGCAGTGCTGACACCCGGGGGGGCTATGGCTACACCTTC
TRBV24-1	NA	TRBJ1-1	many	CATSDPSREGGTEAFF	TGTGCCACCAGTGACCCCTCGCGGGAGGGGGGCACTGAAGCTTTCTTT
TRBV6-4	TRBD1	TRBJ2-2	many	CASRKGTAPHHTGELFF	TGTGCCAGCAGAAAAGGGACAGCGCCACATCACACCGGGGAGCTGTTTTTT
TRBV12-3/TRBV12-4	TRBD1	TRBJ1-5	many	CASSQSKYRGQGRQPQHF	TGTGCCAGCAGCCAATCAAAGTACAGGGGTCAGGGGCGACAGCCCCAGCATTTT
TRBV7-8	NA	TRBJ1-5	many	CASSLSRGNQPQHF	TGTGCCAGCAGCTTGAGTAGGGGCAATCAGCCCCAGCATTTT
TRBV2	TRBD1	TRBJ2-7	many	CATTIGTVAYEQYF	TGTGCCACCACAATCGGGACAGTGGCCTACGAGCAGTACTTC
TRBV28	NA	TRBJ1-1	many	CASLERNTEAFF	TGTGCCAGCCTTGAAAGGAACACTGAAGCTTTCTTT
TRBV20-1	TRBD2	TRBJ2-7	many	CSATESRTSGSPEQYF	TGCAGTGCTACTGAGTCCCGGACTAGCGGGAGCCCCGAGCAGTACTTC
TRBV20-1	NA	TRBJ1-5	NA	CSALQGASNQPQHF	TGCAGTGCTTTACAGGGAGCAAGCAATCAGCCCCAGCATTTT
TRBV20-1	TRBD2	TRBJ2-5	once	CSARGTSGRQGETQYF	TGCAGTGCTAGGGGGACTAGCGGGAGGCAGGGAGAGACCCAGTACTTC
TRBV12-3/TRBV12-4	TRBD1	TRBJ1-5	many	CASSRGQGRNQPQHF	TGTGCCAGCAGCCGAGGACAGGGACGAAATCAGCCCCAGCATTTT
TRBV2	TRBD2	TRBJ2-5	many	CASHKREQETQYF	TGTGCCAGTCATAAGCGGGAACAAGAGACCCAGTACTTC
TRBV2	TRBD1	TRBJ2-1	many	CASVRSGTGGGNEQFF	TGTGCCAGCGTCCGCTCCGGGACAGGGGGTGGGAATGAGCAGTTCTTC
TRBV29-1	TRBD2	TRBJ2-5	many	CSVAVSGRETQYF	TGCAGCGTTGCAGTTAGCGGGAGGGAGACCCAGTACTTC
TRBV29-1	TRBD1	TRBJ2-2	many	CSVTEPGQDTGELFF	TGCAGCGTGACGGAACCGGGACAGGACACCGGGGAGCTGTTTTTT
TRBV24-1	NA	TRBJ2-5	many	CATSSAWEETQYF	TGTGCCACCAGTTCAGCTTGGGAAGAGACCCAGTACTTC
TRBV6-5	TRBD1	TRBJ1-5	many	CASSYSRDRGQPQHF	TGTGCCAGCAGTTACTCGAGGGACAGAGGACAGCCCCAGCATTTT
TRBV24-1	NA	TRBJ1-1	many	CATEVTEAFF	TGTGCCACGGAAGTCACTGAAGCTTTCTTT
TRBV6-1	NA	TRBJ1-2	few	CASSEDFRASNYGYTF	TGTGCCAGCAGTGAAGATTTTAGGGCTTCAAACTATGGCTACACCTTC
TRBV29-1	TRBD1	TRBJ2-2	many	CSGTQGANTGELFF	TGCAGCGGAACACAGGGGGCGAACACCGGGGAGCTGTTTTTT
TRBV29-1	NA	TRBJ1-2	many	CSVELDRDYGYTF	TGCAGCGTTGAATTGGACAGAGACTATGGCTACACCTTC